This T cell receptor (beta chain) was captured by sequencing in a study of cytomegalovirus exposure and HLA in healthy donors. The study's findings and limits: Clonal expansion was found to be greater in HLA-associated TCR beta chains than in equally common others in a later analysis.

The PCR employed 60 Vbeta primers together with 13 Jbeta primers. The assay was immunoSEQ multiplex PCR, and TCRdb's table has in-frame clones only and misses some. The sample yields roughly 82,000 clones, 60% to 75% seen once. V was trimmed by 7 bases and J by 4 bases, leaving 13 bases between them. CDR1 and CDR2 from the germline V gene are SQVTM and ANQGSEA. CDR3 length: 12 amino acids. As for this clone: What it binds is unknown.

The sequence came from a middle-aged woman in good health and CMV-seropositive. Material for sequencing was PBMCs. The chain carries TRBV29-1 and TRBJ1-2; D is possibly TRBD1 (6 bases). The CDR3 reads CSAVQGIYGYTF. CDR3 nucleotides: TGCAGCGCCGTACAGGGTATCTATGGCTACACCTTC.